The 7 T cell receptor beta chains below come from one sample, sequenced in a study of spatial heterogeneity in lung cancer. Using its own MiXCR run on the 5' RACE reads, TCRdb lists one record per CDR3 protein. The table shows roughly 6,500 distinct CDR3 sequences, with under 8.5% occurring only once. Stated time point: sample taken at primary tumor resection. Sequences were derived from normal lung tissue next to the tumor, sampled at surgery. The receptor source for this set is a female donor with early-stage non-small cell lung cancer.

This clonotype was detected a few times. The rearrangement uses TRBV4-2 and TRBJ2-3; no definite D call. Germline V gene data show CDR1 as LGHNA and CDR2 as YNFKEQ. The CDR3 extends over 15 amino acids. V was pared by 3 bases and J by 0 bases, with 10 bases between. CDR3 sequence (DNA): TGTGCCAGCAGCCAGACGGAGATTAGCACAGATACGCAGTATTTT. Residues: CASSQTEISTDTQYF.

This clonotype counts as medium-sized. The chain combines TRBV12-3 or TRBV12-4 with TRBJ1-1; 8 bases align to TRBD1. V trimming: 5 bases; J trimming: 7 bases; junction bases outside the gene matches: 9. CDR3 length: 14 residues. The CDR3, as DNA: TGTGCCAGCAGTGGACAGGGATCATGGAATGAAGCTTTCTTT. Protein product: CASSGQGSWNEAFF.

The V gene is TRBV30, the J gene TRBJ2-1, with D hard to call. Germline values: CDR1 GTSNPN, CDR2 SVGIG (reference sequence). CDR3 length: 11 residues. V lost 3 bases, J lost 9 bases, and 9 bases lay in between. The DNA for the CDR3 is TGTGCCTGGAGCAGGTCTTCTGAGCAGTTCTTC. The encoded protein is CAWSRSSEQFF.

Concerning this clonotype itself: Possible read error: a much larger clone is one base away. J is TRBJ2-3 and V is TRBV7-2; D may match TRBD1 or TRBD2 (6 bases each). Germline lookup yields CDR1 SGHTA and CDR2 FQGNSA. The CDR3 is 14 amino acids. The CDR3 loop is CAGSLDRRADTQYF. The CDR3 DNA follows: TGTGCCGGCAGCTTAGACAGGAGGGCAGATACGCAGTATTTT.

Ten or more counts support this clonotype. The CDR3 DNA reads as TGTGCCAGTAGTCCCTCCGGCCGGGCCTACAATGAGCAGTTCTTC. This codes for CASSPSGRAYNEQFF. The rearrangement joins TRBV19 to TRBJ2-1; D unresolved. CDR3 length: 15 amino acids. Germline V gene sequence: CDR1 LNHDA, CDR2 SQIVND (reference sequence). Trimming took 5 bases from V and 2 from J, leaving 13 bases between them.

This chain connects TRBV4-1 to TRBJ2-2, with D tentatively TRBD2 (5 bases). CDR1 is MGHRA and CDR2 is YSYEKL in the germline V gene. This CDR3 is built from 16 residues. V was pared by 1 base and J by 5 bases, with 14 bases between. The chain's CDR3 is CASSQGELEGTGELFF. The CDR3 nucleotides are TGCGCCAGCAGCCAAGGGGAACTTGAGGGAACCGGGGAGCTGTTTTTT.

Only a few counts were recorded for this clonotype. The J gene is TRBJ2-7, the V gene TRBV7-2; D is ambiguous. Germline V gene sequence: CDR1 SGHTA, CDR2 FQGNSA. Trimming removed 5 bases from V and 3 bases from J, with 14 bases in between. The CDR3 has 14 amino acids. Here the CDR3 reads CASSPSFQFYEQYF. CDR3 nucleotides: TGTGCCAGCAGCCCCTCGTTTCAATTCTACGAGCAGTACTTC.